What follows describes a single T cell receptor (beta chain). Authors' analysis steps: For nucleated cells, counts were estimated from reference gene primer amplification. Assay: immunoSEQ multiplex PCR; the TCRdb copy retains only in-frame clones and omits some. The V and J calls and clone size are taken from that table; D and trimming were inferred from the DNA. This table holds 250,000 to 300,000 clones, about 86% found once. This entry is derived from a study of blood T cell repertoires in COVID-19. Study-wide background: The United States, Italy and Spain provided the acute and convalescent COVID-19 samples.

V dropped 5 bases and J dropped 6 bases, with 20 bases sitting between them. Looked up from germline, CDR1 is LGHNA and CDR2 is YNFKEQ. The CDR3 sequence is 17 residues long. The rearrangement joins TRBV4-2 to TRBJ1-6; a weak D match, TRBD1 (6 bases). This sequence originates from a man in his thirties or forties with acute COVID-19. Sample: PBMCs or T cells enriched from blood (not recorded which). CDR3 nucleotide sequence: TGTGCCAGCAGCATAAGCTCGGGCGGGGGCGGTAATTCACCCCTCCACTTT. Translation gives CASSISSGGGGNSPLHF.